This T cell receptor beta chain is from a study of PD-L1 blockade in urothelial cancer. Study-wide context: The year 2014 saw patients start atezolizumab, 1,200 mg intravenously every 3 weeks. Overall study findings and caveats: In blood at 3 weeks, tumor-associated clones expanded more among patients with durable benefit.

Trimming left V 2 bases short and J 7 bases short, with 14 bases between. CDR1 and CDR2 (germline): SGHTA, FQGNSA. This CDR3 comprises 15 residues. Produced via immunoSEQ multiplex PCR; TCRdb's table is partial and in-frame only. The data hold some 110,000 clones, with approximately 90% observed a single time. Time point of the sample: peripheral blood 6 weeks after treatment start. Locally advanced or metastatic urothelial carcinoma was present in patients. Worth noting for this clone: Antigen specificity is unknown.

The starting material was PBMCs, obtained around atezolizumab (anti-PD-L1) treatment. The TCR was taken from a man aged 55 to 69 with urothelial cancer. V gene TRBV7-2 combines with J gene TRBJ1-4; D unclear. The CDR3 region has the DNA TGTGCCAGCAGCTTATTCTTCTATGAGGGTGAAAAACTGTTTTTT. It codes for CASSLFFYEGEKLFF.